Given below is one TCR beta chain in context. Its cognate antigen is unknown. Preparation of the TCRbeta library was carried out with unique molecular identifiers. TCRdb reprocessed the PCR reads with MiXCR, giving one entry per CDR3 protein. The sample contains around 440,000 distinct CDR3 sequences, about a sixth of which appear only once. This record comes from a study of T-cell reconstitution after alpha-beta-depleted transplantation in children. Whole-study findings and limits: At one year after transplant, newly produced T cells mostly accounted for T-cell counts and diversity. Several hundred expanded graft clones reportedly supplied alpha-beta T cells about two months after transplant. Diversity of TCRbeta at day 60 was high in some patients, arising from surviving recipient T cells and thymic progenitors.

The germline gives CDR1 SGHAT, CDR2 FQDESV (reference sequence). This CDR3 has 20 residues. The V end was cut by 5 bases, the J end by 0 bases, with 28 bases between. Here the sequenced sample was PBMCs, mostly from graft donor cells, taken 360 days after TCRalphabeta/CD19-depleted stem cell transplant. The TCR was taken from a boy under three years old who had a stem cell transplant for Wiskott-Aldrich syndrome, so the T cells may come from the graft donor. This chain joins TRBV11-1 and TRBJ2-5; tentatively, D is TRBD2 (6 bases). CDR3 region: CASSKKRALLRPHYQETQYF. The CDR3 nucleotides read TGTGCCAGCAGCAAGAAGCGGGCTCTCCTTCGTCCTCATTACCAAGAGACCCAGTACTTC.